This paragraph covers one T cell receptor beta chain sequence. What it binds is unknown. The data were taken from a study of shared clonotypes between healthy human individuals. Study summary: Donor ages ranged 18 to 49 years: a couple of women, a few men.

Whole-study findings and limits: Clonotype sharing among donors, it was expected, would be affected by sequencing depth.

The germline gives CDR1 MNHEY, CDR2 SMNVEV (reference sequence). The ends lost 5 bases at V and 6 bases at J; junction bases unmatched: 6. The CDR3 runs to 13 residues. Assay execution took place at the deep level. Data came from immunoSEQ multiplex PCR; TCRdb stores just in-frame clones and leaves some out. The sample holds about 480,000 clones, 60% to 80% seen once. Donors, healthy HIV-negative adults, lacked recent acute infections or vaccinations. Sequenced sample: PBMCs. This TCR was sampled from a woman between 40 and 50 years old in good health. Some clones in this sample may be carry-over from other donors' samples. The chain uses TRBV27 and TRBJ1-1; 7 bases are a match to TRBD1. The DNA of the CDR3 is TGTGCCAGCAGTCCCGGGACAGTCGCTGAAGCTTTCTTT. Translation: CASSPGTVAEAFF.